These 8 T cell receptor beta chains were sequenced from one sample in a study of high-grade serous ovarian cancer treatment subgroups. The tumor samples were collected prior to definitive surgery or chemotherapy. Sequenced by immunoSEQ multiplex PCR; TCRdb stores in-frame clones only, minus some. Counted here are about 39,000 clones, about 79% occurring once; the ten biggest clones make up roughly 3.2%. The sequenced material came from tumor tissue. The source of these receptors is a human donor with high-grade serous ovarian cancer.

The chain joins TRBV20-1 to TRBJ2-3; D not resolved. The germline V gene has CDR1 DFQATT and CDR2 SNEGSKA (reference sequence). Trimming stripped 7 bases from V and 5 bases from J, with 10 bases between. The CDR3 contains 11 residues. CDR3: CSVGLIDTQYF. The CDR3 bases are TGCAGTGTCGGCCTGATAGATACGCAGTATTTT.

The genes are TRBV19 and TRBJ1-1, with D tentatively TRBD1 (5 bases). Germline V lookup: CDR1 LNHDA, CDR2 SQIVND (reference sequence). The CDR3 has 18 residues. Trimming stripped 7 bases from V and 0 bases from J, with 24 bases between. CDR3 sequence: CASTQGPGAQHMNTEAFF. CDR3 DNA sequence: TGTGCCAGTACTCAAGGCCCTGGGGCTCAGCACATGAACACTGAAGCTTTCTTT.

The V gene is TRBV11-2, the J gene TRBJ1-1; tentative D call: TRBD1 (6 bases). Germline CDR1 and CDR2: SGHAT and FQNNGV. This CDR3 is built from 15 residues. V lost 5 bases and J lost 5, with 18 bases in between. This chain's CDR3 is CASSPWGGLGTEAFF. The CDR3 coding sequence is TGTGCCAGCAGCCCTTGGGGGGGGCTGGGAACTGAAGCTTTCTTT. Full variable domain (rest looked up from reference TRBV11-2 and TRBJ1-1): EAGVAQSPRYKIIEKRQSVAFWCNPISGHATLYWYQQILGQGPKLLIQFQNNGVVDDSQLPKDRFSAERLKGVDSTLKIQPAKLEDSAVYLCASSPWGGLGTEAFFGQGTRLTVV.

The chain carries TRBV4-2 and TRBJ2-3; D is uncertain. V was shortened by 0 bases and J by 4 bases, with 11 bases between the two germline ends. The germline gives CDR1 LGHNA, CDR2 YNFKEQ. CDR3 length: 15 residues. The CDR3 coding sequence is TGTGCCAGCAGCCAAGAGGCGACAATAGCAGATACGCAGTATTTT. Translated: CASSQEATIADTQYF.

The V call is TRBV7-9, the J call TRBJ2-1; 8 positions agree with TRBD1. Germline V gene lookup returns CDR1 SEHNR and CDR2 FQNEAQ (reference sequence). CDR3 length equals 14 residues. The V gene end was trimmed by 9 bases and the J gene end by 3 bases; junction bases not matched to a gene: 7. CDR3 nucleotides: TGTGCCAGTACGCAGGACAGGGACTACAATGAGCAGTTCTTC. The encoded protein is CASTQDRDYNEQFF. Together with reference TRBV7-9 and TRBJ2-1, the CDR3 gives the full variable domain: DTGVSQNPRHKITKRGQNVTFRCDPISEHNRLYWYRQTLGQGPEFLTYFQNEAQLEKSRLLSDRFSAERPKGSFSTLEIQRTEQGDSAMYLCASTQDRDYNEQFFGPGTRLTVL.

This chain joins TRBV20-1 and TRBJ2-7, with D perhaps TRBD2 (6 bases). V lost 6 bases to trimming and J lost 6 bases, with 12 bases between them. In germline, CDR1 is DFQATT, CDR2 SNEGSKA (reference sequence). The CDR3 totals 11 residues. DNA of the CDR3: TGCAGTGCAGGCGGGGAGTCCGAGCAGTACTTC. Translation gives CSAGGESEQYF.

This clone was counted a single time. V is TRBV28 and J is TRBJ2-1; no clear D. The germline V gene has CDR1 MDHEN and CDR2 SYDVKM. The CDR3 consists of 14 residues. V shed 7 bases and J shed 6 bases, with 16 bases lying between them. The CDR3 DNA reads TGTGCCAGCACCCCCCCCGGCAGGAGCAATGAGCAGTTCTTC. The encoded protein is CASTPPGRSNEQFF.

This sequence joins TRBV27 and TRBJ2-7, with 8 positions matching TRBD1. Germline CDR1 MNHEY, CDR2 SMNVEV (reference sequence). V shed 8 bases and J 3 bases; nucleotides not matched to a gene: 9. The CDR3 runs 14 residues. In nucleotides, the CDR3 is TGTGCCAGCCGGCGGGGACAGGACCTCTACGAGCAGTACTTC. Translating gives CASRRGQDLYEQYF.